This T cell receptor (beta chain) is from a study of early T cells in non-severe SARS-CoV-2 infection (dated by TCRdb to about 2021). General notes on the study: TCR sequencing used bulk RNA from unsorted whole blood, so alpha and beta chains could not be paired.

This clonotype was counted a few times. Its antigen target is currently unknown. No much larger clonotype is one base removed from it; base qualities were not supplied. The CDR3 numbers 13 residues from cysteine through phenylalanine. Just CDR3 DNA is preserved here, 39 bases in frame from base 1. CDR1 and CDR2 are read off the germline V gene as WSHSY and SAAADI. V is cut by 8 bases and J by 3 bases, and the space between the germline ends is 14 bases. General findings and caveats noted by the study authors: VDJdb matching was skewed toward anti-spike CD8 responses and likely underestimated virus-specific expansions, missing private and CD4 specificities.

Set within a cohort of healthcare workers in London, UK, this nested case-control study involved weekly PCR testing of nasopharyngeal swabs along with blood sampling. Healthcare workers were recruited between 23 and 31 March 2020, during the week of the UK lockdown, and were followed weekly for up to roughly 15 weeks. Libraries were prepared through 5' RACE. Sequencing took place on a NextSeq 500. To correct for sequencing error and PCR bias, the TCR library protocol tagged individual cDNA molecules with unique molecular identifiers. Both TCR alpha and beta chains were sequenced, and tight co-correlation was observed between alpha and beta sequence abundances in each sample. The paper's processing steps were these. Decombinator V4 was used to perform V gene, J gene and CDR3 annotation of TCR sequences. TCRs were defined as expanded if a significant change between any two time points was detected under a Poisson model with p below 0.0001. TCR abundances were normalised to the total number of TCRs sequenced per sample and expressed as counts per million. MAIT TCRs were defined by TRAV1-2 paired with TRAJ12, TRAJ20 or TRAJ33, and iNKT TCRs by TRAV10 paired with TRAJ18. VDJdb, accessed 1 November 2021, was searched for CMV, EBV and SARS-CoV-2 annotated TCRs, with TCRs annotated for multiple antigens excluded. TCRdb reworked the public reads: Q25 trimming with fastp, MiXCR clone assembly, productive beta chains retained. CDR3 protein sequences are deduplicated, and each keeps its most common genes and DNA. These V and J calls are TCRdb output, not the study's own analysis. For this sample the table gives around 61,000 distinct CDR3 sequences, of which about 10% were detected only once. The ten top clones hold 6% to 8% of the sample.

The sequence joins TRBV10-2 to TRBJ2-7; the D gene cannot be resolved beyond TRBD1 or TRBD2, each matching 5 bases. This receptor was identified in an adult who was a healthcare worker with PCR-confirmed SARS-CoV-2 infection or an uninfected control (not recorded which). Source material: whole blood. This receptor carries the CDR3 CASVPGPDYEQYF. The DNA sequence is TGCGCCAGCGTACCGGGACCGGACTACGAGCAGTACTTC.